Listed here is a single TCR beta chain. This record belongs to a study of blood T cell repertoires in COVID-19. Across the study: PBMCs, B-cell-depleted T cells, or T cells provided the cDNA or gDNA that made up the material.

V lost 4 bases and J lost 0; bases outside the gene matches: 3. The CDR3 is 16 residues long. Germline V lookup: CDR1 SGHNT, CDR2 YENEEA. Sequenced by immunoSEQ multiplex PCR; TCRdb stores in-frame clones only, minus some. The sample lists 63,000 or so clones, 82% occurring once. Sequenced material: peripheral blood. The chain uses TRBV11-3 and TRBJ2-3; 11 bases map to TRBD1. The clonotype comes from a human donor in a cohort sampled during active COVID-19. CDR3 sequence (DNA): TGTGCCAGCAGCTCCGGACAGGGGGCAAGCACAGATACGCAGTATTTT. Its protein product is CASSSGQGASTDTQYF. The full variable domain, with the rest looked up from reference TRBV11-3 and TRBJ2-3, is EAGVVQSPRYKIIEKKQPVAFWCNPISGHNTLYWYLQNLGQGPELLIRYENEEAVDDSQLPKDRFSAERLKGVDSTLKIQPAELGDSAVYLCASSSGQGASTDTQYFGPGTRLTVL.